Each of the 15 T cell receptor beta chains below was sequenced from the same sample in a study of T cell responses to AZD1222 COVID-19 vaccine. Generated by immunoSEQ multiplex PCR, the TCRdb table keeps only in-frame clones and is missing some. The table has under 140,000 clones, 92% seen once; the top ten hold approximately 8%. This specimen was peripheral blood, taken on day 0 of AZD1222 vaccination. Receptors originate from an adult in good health.

The count of this clone is one. V and J are TRBV6-5 and TRBJ2-3; 8 nucleotides align to TRBD1. This CDR3 region has 16 residues. Unmatched junction bases numbered 10, after V lost 4 bases and J lost 4 bases. Germline V gene lookup returns CDR1 MNHEY and CDR2 SVGAGI. CDR3 in amino acids: CASSLFVTGVADTQYF. DNA of the CDR3: TGTGCCAGCAGTTTATTCGTGACAGGGGTAGCAGATACGCAGTATTTT.

The chain is built from TRBV3-1 (or the pseudogene TRBV3-2) and TRBJ1-2; weak D call: TRBD1 (5 bases). The CDR3 is 14 residues long. V lost 5 bases and J 7 bases, leaving 17 bases between the germline ends. Germline V gives CDR1 LGHDT, CDR2 YNNKEL (reference sequence). The CDR3 loop is CASSFRRVGVGYTF. The CDR3 region has the DNA TGTGCCAGCAGCTTCCGGAGGGTGGGGGTTGGCTACACCTTC.

The genes are TRBV3-1 (or the pseudogene TRBV3-2) and TRBJ1-2; no firm D call. CDR3 length: 14 amino acids. V was cut by 0 bases and J by 7 bases, with 12 bases left in between. The germline V gene encodes CDR1 LGHDT and CDR2 YNNKEL (reference sequence). The CDR3 coding sequence is TGTGCCAGCAGCCAAGAATTGGGGTCCGGTGGCTACACCTTC. It specifies CASSQELGSGGYTF.

The genes are TRBV2 and TRBJ2-5; 9 bases match TRBD1. The ends lost 6 bases at V and 3 bases at J; junction bases unmatched: 5. Germline V gives CDR1 SNHLY, CDR2 FYNNEI. CDR3 size: 14 residues. CDR3 region: CASSRQGVKETQYF. CDR3 sequence (DNA): TGTGCCAGCAGCCGACAGGGGGTAAAAGAGACCCAGTACTTC.

This clone is a singleton in its sample. The genes are TRBV20-1 and TRBJ1-2; D unresolved. In germline, CDR1 is DFQATT, CDR2 SNEGSKA (reference sequence). The V end was cut by 3 bases, the J end by 4 bases, with 3 bases between. The CDR3 consists of 10 residues. In nucleotides, the CDR3 is TGCAGTGCTAGCAGCTATGGCTACACCTTC. Amino acid sequence: CSASSYGYTF.

This sequence joins TRBV30 and TRBJ1-1; no clear D. The CDR3 extends over 13 amino acids. The germline gives CDR1 GTSNPN, CDR2 SVGIG (reference sequence). V lost 2 bases and J lost 4, with 11 bases in between. CDR3 bases: TGTGCCTGGAGTTGGGATCCTTCCACTGAAGCTTTCTTT. It translates to CAWSWDPSTEAFF.

The chain employs TRBV28 and TRBJ1-4; 7 nucleotides agree with TRBD1. The CDR3 consists of 15 residues. Unmatched junction bases numbered 5, after V lost 2 bases and J lost 5 bases. From germline, CDR1 is MDHEN and CDR2 SYDVKM. CDR3: CASSLLGQPNEKLFF. Here the CDR3 DNA reads TGTGCCAGCAGTTTACTGGGACAGCCGAATGAAAAACTGTTTTTT.

The rearrangement uses TRBV28 and TRBJ1-2, with D tentatively TRBD1 (6 bases). The CDR3 has 13 amino acids. Germline CDR1 reads MDHEN; CDR2 reads SYDVKM. With 7 bases removed from V and 4 bases from J, the gap between germline ends came to 13 bases. This chain's CDR3 is CASTTLQGYGYTF. The CDR3, as DNA: TGTGCCAGCACTACCTTACAGGGCTATGGCTACACCTTC.

The rearrangement joins TRBV6-5 to TRBJ1-4; 9 positions match TRBD1. The V and J ends lost 6 bases and 5 bases, in that order; junction bases with no gene match: 4. This CDR3 contains 14 residues. The V gene's germline CDR1 is MNHEY and CDR2 SVGAGI. CDR3 DNA sequence: TGTGCCAGCAGGTTCGGGACAGGGAATGAAAAACTGTTTTTT. Residues: CASRFGTGNEKLFF.

V usage is TRBV21-1 and J usage is TRBJ2-5; TRBD1, the table's D call, was not compared with the DNA. TRBV21-1 is assigned pseudogene status. CDR3 length equals 16 residues. The CDR3 sequence: CASSPPGTGHQETQYF. The DNA for the CDR3 is TGTGCCAGCAGCCCACCGGGGACAGGGCACCAAGAGACCCAGTACTTC.

This chain uses TRBV6-5 with TRBJ2-7; D uncertain. The CDR3 covers 11 residues. Between the trimmed V and J ends, which lost 8 bases and 2 bases, there was a span of 7 bases. In germline, CDR1 is MNHEY, CDR2 SVGAGI. The CDR3 DNA follows: TGTGCCAGCGCCCAGACCTACGAGCAGTACTTC. This gives the protein CASAQTYEQYF.

The rearrangement links TRBV30 to TRBJ2-2, with 11 bases lining up with TRBD2. Looked up from germline, CDR1 is GTSNPN and CDR2 is SVGIG (reference sequence). Germline trimming cut 1 base from V and 6 bases from J; bases unmatched to any gene: 4. This CDR3 region has 15 residues. For the CDR3, the DNA is TGTGCCTGGAGTGGTAGCGGGGGGGCCGCCGGGGAGCTGTTTTTT. It specifies CAWSGSGGAAGELFF. The full variable domain, completed using reference TRBV30 and TRBJ2-2, is SQTIHQWPATLVQPVGSPLSLECTVEGTSNPNLYWYRQAAGRGLQLLFYSVGIGQISSEVPQNLSASRPQDRQFILSSKKLLLSDSGFYLCAWSGSGGAAGELFFGEGSRLTVL.

The chain is built from TRBV24-1 and TRBJ2-2; D gene uncertain. This CDR3 comprises 16 residues. Germline CDR1 reads KGHDR; CDR2 reads SFDVKD. V dropped 3 bases and J dropped 7 bases, with 17 bases sitting between them. The CDR3 region has the DNA TGTGCCACCAGTGATCCGTCAAAGAACGTTGGCGGGGAGCTGTTTTTT. Its translation: CATSDPSKNVGGELFF.

The CDR3 bases are TGTGCCAGCATCCTCCGGGGGCTTGCTAACTATGGCTACACCTTC. Translating it yields CASILRGLANYGYTF. The chain uses TRBV5-6 and TRBJ1-2; D is possibly TRBD1 (6 bases). Germline values: CDR1 SGHDT, CDR2 YYEEEE. The V end lost 6 bases, the J end lost 0 bases, and 15 bases lay between the germline ends. This CDR3 is 15 amino acids long.

V gene TRBV19 combines with J gene TRBJ1-2; D gene ambiguous. CDR3 size: 14 residues. Germline CDR1 reads LNHDA; CDR2 reads SQIVND (reference sequence). The V and J ends lost 4 bases and 4 bases respectively, with 13 bases between them. The CDR3 region is CASSKGSPPYGYTF. The CDR3 DNA sequence: TGTGCCAGTAGTAAAGGGTCTCCGCCCTATGGCTACACCTTC.